Listed here are 9 T cell receptor beta chains from one sample, sequenced in a study of blood T cell repertoires in COVID-19. Repertoires were generated with immunoSEQ multiplex PCR, while TCRdb's copy carries only in-frame clones and drops some. The table includes approximately 340,000 clones, around 83% detected once. Sequencing used peripheral blood. These receptors all stem from a man aged 30 to 39 with active or convalescent COVID-19.

The V gene is TRBV28, the J gene TRBJ1-5, with 8 bases lining up with TRBD1. V shed 5 bases and J 6 bases; nucleotides not matched to a gene: 9. The CDR3 loop spans 15 amino acids. CDR1 and CDR2 (germline): MDHEN, SYDVKM. CDR3 nucleotide sequence: TGTGCCAGCAGTACCCCCGACAGGGGAGGTCAGCCCCAGCATTTT. Protein: CASSTPDRGGQPQHF.

This clone was seen only once. This chain uses TRBV5-6 with TRBJ2-5; 7 bases line up with TRBD2. This CDR3 region has 15 residues. V shed 0 bases and J 4 bases; nucleotides not matched to a gene: 6. Germline V lookup: CDR1 SGHDT, CDR2 YYEEEE. CDR3 loop: CASSLEVAGGETQYF. In nucleotides, the CDR3 is TGTGCCAGCAGCTTGGAGGTAGCGGGCGGAGAGACCCAGTACTTC.

V gene TRBV7-8 combines with J gene TRBJ2-7; possible D gene TRBD2, 5 bases. Trimming stripped 0 bases from V and 6 bases from J, with 15 bases between. Per germline, CDR1 SGHVS and CDR2 FQNEAQ. The CDR3 is 15 amino acids. As DNA, the CDR3 is TGTGCCAGCAGCTTAGCGGGTGGGAGTTTTGGCGAGCAGTACTTC. This translates into CASSLAGGSFGEQYF.

The chain combines TRBV27 with TRBJ2-4, with 9 bases lining up with TRBD1. Germline loops: CDR1 MNHEY, CDR2 SMNVEV (reference sequence). V dropped 5 bases and J dropped 2; count of bases not matched to a gene: 10. The CDR3 is made up of 17 amino acids. The CDR3 sequence: CASSTRLQGATKNIQYF. The CDR3 region has the DNA TGTGCCAGCAGTACCCGACTACAGGGGGCGACCAAAAACATTCAGTACTTC.

The chain is built from TRBV10-3 and TRBJ1-3; D is possibly TRBD1 (5 bases). V lost 6 bases and J lost 2, with 20 bases in between. The germline V gene has CDR1 ENHRY and CDR2 SYGVKD. The CDR3 spans 17 residues. The CDR3 region is CAISAFSVTGAGNTIYF. DNA of the CDR3: TGTGCCATCAGCGCCTTCTCTGTCACGGGGGCTGGAAACACCATATATTTT.

The chain joins TRBV20-1 to TRBJ1-1; possible D gene TRBD1, 5 bases. CDR3 length: 13 residues. Deletions cut 3 bases from V and 4 bases from J, with 12 bases between. The germline CDR1 and CDR2 sequences are DFQATT and SNEGSKA (reference sequence). In DNA, the CDR3 is TGCAGTGCTAGTTTCCAGGGCGGCACTGAAGCTTTCTTT. Translated, it gives CSASFQGGTEAFF.

The rearrangement uses TRBV4-1 and TRBJ1-2, with D perhaps matching TRBD1 (5 bases). There are 15 residues in the CDR3. The germline V and J ends were trimmed by 0 bases and 4 bases, with 12 bases remaining between them. Germline V gives CDR1 MGHRA, CDR2 YSYEKL. CDR3 loop: CASSQDGARTYGYTF. The CDR3 DNA is TGCGCCAGCAGCCAAGATGGGGCCAGGACCTATGGCTACACCTTC.

This clone has a handful of counts. The chain's CDR3 is CASSSGGVSLYEQYF. Here the CDR3 DNA reads TGTGCCAGCAGCTCAGGCGGGGTTTCACTCTACGAGCAGTACTTC. The chain combines TRBV5-5 with TRBJ2-7; a possible D gene is TRBD2 (6 bases). The CDR3 runs to 15 residues. CDR1 SGHKS and CDR2 YYEKEE come from the germline V gene (reference sequence). V dropped 3 bases and J dropped 3 bases, with 16 bases sitting between them.

The chain has TRBV4-2 and TRBJ2-3; 12 positions agree with TRBD2. This CDR3 region has 17 residues. Looked up from germline, CDR1 is LGHNA and CDR2 is YNFKEQ. V shed 4 bases, J shed 6 bases, and the junction held 11 bases outside the gene matches. The CDR3 DNA reads TGTGCCAGCAGCCCAGAACTGACTAGCGGGAGCGGGGATACGCAGTATTTT. Translating gives CASSPELTSGSGDTQYF.